What follows are 6 T cell receptor beta chains derived from one specimen sequenced in a study of T cells in narcolepsy (dated by TCRdb to the late 2010s). The method was the immunoSEQ multiplex PCR assay. This is the immuneACCESS table as TCRdb keeps it, with only in-frame sequences that have V and J called. A part of the clones is gone; compared with another copy, unresolved V genes explain less than half, and the rest is unexplained. The sample contains about 35,000 clones, approximately 86% of them found a single time. Approximately 0.8% of the sample goes to the ten largest clones. The sequenced material came from CD45RA- memory CD4+ T cells from PBMCs. This specimen's cell subset or site label, interpreted: memory T cells sorted ex vivo from peripheral blood. These TCRs come from a human donor with narcolepsy.

This chain connects TRBV28 to TRBJ1-6, with D possibly being TRBD1 (5 bases). V was cut by 1 base and J by 13 bases, with 14 bases left in between. Germline CDR1 is MDHEN and CDR2 is SYDVKM. The CDR3 totals 14 residues. This CDR3 is CASSLYPLEGPLHF. CDR3 in DNA: TGTGCCAGCAGTTTATACCCCTTAGAGGGGCCCCTCCACTTT.

This chain connects TRBV7-2 to TRBJ1-2; 8 bases are shared with TRBD1. J was trimmed by 2 bases and V by 3 bases; bases with no gene match: 2. Germline CDR1 and CDR2: SGHTA and FQGNSA. The CDR3 contains 14 residues. This CDR3 is CASSFTGGNYGYTF. In nucleotides, the CDR3 is TGTGCCAGCAGCTTTACAGGGGGGAACTATGGCTACACCTTC.

This clone occurred a few times. The chain recombines TRBV5-1 with TRBJ2-7, with D tentatively TRBD2 (5 bases). CDR3 length: 15 residues. Trimming took 0 bases from V and 5 from J, leaving 15 bases between them. The germline gives CDR1 SGHRS, CDR2 YFSETQ. CDR3 in amino acids: CASSLAGGRADEQYF. The CDR3 DNA reads TGCGCCAGCAGCTTGGCGGGCGGGCGGGCCGACGAGCAGTACTTC.

V gene TRBV28 combines with J gene TRBJ2-5; TRBD2 aligns across 11 bases. CDR1 is MDHEN, CDR2 SYDVKM, per germline. This CDR3 has 14 residues. V trimming: 6 bases; J trimming: 7 bases; junction bases outside the gene matches: 7. The CDR3 protein is CASRIGTSGGTQYF. For the CDR3, the DNA is TGTGCCAGCAGAATCGGGACTAGCGGTGGGACCCAGTACTTC.

In its sample, this clone was seen a few times. V is TRBV18 and J is TRBJ2-7, with D unresolved. The length of the CDR3 is 14 residues. The germline V gene encodes CDR1 KGHSH and CDR2 LQKENI. Trimming cost V 3 bases and J 0 bases, with 9 bases left between them. The CDR3 loop reads CASSPDGTSYEQYF. The DNA of the CDR3 is TGTGCCAGCTCACCCGACGGAACCTCCTACGAGCAGTACTTC.

The chain is built from TRBV28 and TRBJ2-1; D is possibly TRBD2 (5 bases). V was clipped by 3 bases and J by 10 bases, with 13 bases between them. This CDR3 comprises 13 residues. Germline assignment: CDR1 MDHEN and CDR2 SYDVKM. CDR3 DNA: TGTGCCAGCAGTTTCAGGACTTCAAGAGAGCAGTTCTTC. Encoded protein: CASSFRTSREQFF.